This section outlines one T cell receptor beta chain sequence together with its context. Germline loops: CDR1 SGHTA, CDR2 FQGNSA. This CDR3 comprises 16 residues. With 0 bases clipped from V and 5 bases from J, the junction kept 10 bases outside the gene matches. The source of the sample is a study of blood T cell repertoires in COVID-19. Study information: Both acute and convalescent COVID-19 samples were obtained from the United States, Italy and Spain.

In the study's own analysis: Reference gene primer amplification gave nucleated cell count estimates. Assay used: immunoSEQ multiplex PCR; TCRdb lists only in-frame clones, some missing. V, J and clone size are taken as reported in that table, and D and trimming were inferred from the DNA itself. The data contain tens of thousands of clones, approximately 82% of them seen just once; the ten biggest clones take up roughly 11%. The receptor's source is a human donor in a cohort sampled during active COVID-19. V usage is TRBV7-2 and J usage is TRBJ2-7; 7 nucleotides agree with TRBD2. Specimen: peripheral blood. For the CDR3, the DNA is TGTGCCAGCAGCTTAGCGTCTACGGGAGGACACCACGAGCAGTACTTC. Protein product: CASSLASTGGHHEQYF.